This T cell receptor (beta chain) originates from a study of Graves' ophthalmopathy and Graves' hyperthyroidism. CDR1 is SNHLY and CDR2 is FYNNEI in the germline V gene. This CDR3 contains 11 residues. The V end lost 7 bases, the J end lost 8 bases, and 11 bases lay between the germline ends. Donors with ophthalmopathy: moderate-to-severe activity, CAS ≥3, NOSPECS ≥4, duration under 3 months. What supplied the PBMCs was approximately 10 ml of fresh peripheral blood. RNA transcripts yielded amplified TCR beta CDR3 regions. The library came from an HTBI-primed first-round RT-PCR and a second-round multiplex PCR. TCRdb re-called the multiplex PCR reads with MiXCR, one entry per CDR3 protein. The sample lists about 740,000 distinct CDR3 sequences, roughly 40% occurring once. Study-level results: Clonotypes were expanded in thyroid at above 0.001 frequency, and most also appeared in blood.

The table lists this clonotype with many counts. Its antigen is not identified. Sequencing was carried out using peripheral blood. This TCR came from an adult man with Graves' ophthalmopathy. V gene TRBV2 combines with J gene TRBJ1-1; D perhaps matches TRBD1 (6 bases). CDR3 protein: CASNGQHEAFF. The CDR3 DNA sequence: TGTGCCAGCAATGGACAGCACGAAGCTTTCTTT.